The T cell receptor beta chain described here comes from a study of T cells in Graves' hyperthyroidism and ophthalmopathy. This clonotype was seen repeatedly, ten times or more. Regions amplified from RNA transcripts were the TCR beta CDR3 regions. Primed by the HTBI set, a first-round RT-PCR was run on the TCR CDR3. TCRdb ran MiXCR on the multiplex PCR reads and lists one entry per CDR3 protein. The data show more than 500,000 distinct CDR3 sequences, around 43% seen once. The CDR3 extends over 14 amino acids. The V and J ends lost 4 bases and 0 bases respectively, with 13 bases between them. Germline-derived CDR1 and CDR2 are SQVTM and ANQGSEA.

Sequenced sample: peripheral blood or thyroid tissue (not recorded which). V usage is TRBV29-1 and J usage is TRBJ2-7; D is undetermined. This TCR derives from an adult woman with Graves' disease, either hyperthyroidism or ophthalmopathy (not recorded which). The CDR3 nucleotides are TGCAGCGTTGTGCGTGTTTCCCACTCCTACGAGCAGTACTTC. Translated, it gives CSVVRVSHSYEQYF.